This T cell receptor beta chain was identified in a study of blood T cells in healthy people across ages. Overall study findings and caveats: Compared with aged donors, long-lived donors showed fewer expanded clones, suggesting selection. Significant beta diversity loss was already apparent by age approximately 38, declining roughly linearly.

This clonotype was recorded a few times. Its cognate antigen is unknown. The authors extracted at least 6 micrograms of total RNA per sample. CDR3 length equals 13 residues. Trimming took off 5 bases at V and 5 bases at J, with 9 bases between the two ends. Germline CDR1 reads SGHTA; CDR2 reads FQGTGA. Sample-barcoded 5' priming and a J-beta primer mix drove a second PCR of 7 to 11 cycles. TCRdb redid the calling of the 5' RACE reads with MiXCR, one entry per CDR3 protein. The sample lists roughly 1,700,000 distinct CDR3 sequences; over 25% were seen once. The chain joins TRBV7-3 to TRBJ1-4; D is undetermined. The sequencing input was blood. This clonotype originated in a woman aged 25-40 years in good health. Written as DNA, the CDR3 is TGTGCCAGCAGCAAACAGTTAAATGAAAAACTGTTTTTT. This translates into CASSKQLNEKLFF.